Detailed here is one T cell receptor beta chain. The antigen remains undetermined. These data originate in a study of T cell responses to AZD1222 COVID-19 vaccine. Study as a whole: Second-dose recipients at about 4 or about 12 weeks were treated as one pooled group. Study-level findings and limits: The study found Spike-specific TCR breadth and depth rose after two AZD1222 doses. In all cases, repertoires were sampled only after the peak T cell response.

Method: immunoSEQ multiplex PCR; TCRdb's copy keeps in-frame clones and lacks some. The sample lists tens of thousands of clones; around four fifths were seen once. The CDR3 has 13 residues. From germline, CDR1 is SEHNR and CDR2 FQNEAQ (reference sequence). The V and J ends lost 3 bases and 5 bases respectively, with 11 bases between them. The chain uses TRBV7-9 and TRBJ2-7; D is possibly TRBD1 (5 bases). Sequencing used peripheral blood, obtained on day 0 of AZD1222 vaccination. The clonotype was recovered from an adult in good health. The CDR3 reads CASSLVGANEQYF. The CDR3, as DNA: TGTGCCAGCAGCTTGGTAGGGGCGAACGAGCAGTACTTC.